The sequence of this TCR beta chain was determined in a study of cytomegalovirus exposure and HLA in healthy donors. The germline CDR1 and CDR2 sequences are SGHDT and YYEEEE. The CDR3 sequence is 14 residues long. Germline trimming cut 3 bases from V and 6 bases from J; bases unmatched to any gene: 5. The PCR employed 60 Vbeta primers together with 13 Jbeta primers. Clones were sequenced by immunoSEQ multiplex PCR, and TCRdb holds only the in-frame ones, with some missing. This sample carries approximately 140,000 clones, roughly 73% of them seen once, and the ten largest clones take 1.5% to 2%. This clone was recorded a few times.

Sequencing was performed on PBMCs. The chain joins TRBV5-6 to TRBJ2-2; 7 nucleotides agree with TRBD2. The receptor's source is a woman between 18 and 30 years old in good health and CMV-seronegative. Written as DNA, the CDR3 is TGTGCCAGCAGCTATGGACTAGTCCCCGGGGAGCTGTTTTTT. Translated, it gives CASSYGLVPGELFF. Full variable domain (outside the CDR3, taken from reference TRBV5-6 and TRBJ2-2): DAGVTQSPTHLIKTRGQQVTLRCSPKSGHDTVSWYQQALGQGPQFIFQYYEEEERQRGNFPDRFSGHQFPNYSSELNVNALLLGDSALYLCASSYGLVPGELFFGEGSRLTVL.